This TCR beta chain originates from a study of cytomegalovirus exposure and HLA in healthy donors. CDR1 SGHTA and CDR2 FQGNSA come from the germline V gene. Between the trimmed V and J ends, which lost 1 base and 11 bases, there was a span of 12 bases. This CDR3 is built from 14 residues. 13 Jbeta primers and 60 Vbeta primers were used for the PCR. Authors' processing steps: Tens of millions of unique TCR beta chains, some 9.9 million of them shared, were counted by a later analysis. TCRdb's table, derived via immunoSEQ multiplex PCR, lists solely in-frame clones and lacks some. D and trimming were read from the DNA, whereas the V and J calls and clone size are those reported in that table. Among roughly 170,000 clones, just under 85% were seen once, and the ten largest hold 4.8%. The study's findings and limits: A later analysis linked a missense DCLRE1C variant to TCR beta V- and J-gene trimming. Evidence from a later analysis indicated that most CMV-associated TCR beta chains looked HLA-restricted. A later analysis showed HLA-associated TCR beta chains outstripping equally common others in clonal expansion.

To note about this clone: The antigen remains unidentified.

The rearrangement uses TRBV7-2 and TRBJ1-6; D remains unclear. Specimen: PBMCs. This sequence was found in a girl aged 5-17 years in good health and CMV-seropositive. CDR3 residues: CASSLGAQWAPLHF. DNA of the CDR3: TGTGCCAGCAGCTTAGGGGCTCAGTGGGCACCCCTCCACTTT.